The entry below describes one T cell receptor beta chain. Its target is not known. Other DNA sequences in this specimen translate into the identical CDR3. Expressed TCRB transcripts were sequenced after all isolated RNA was converted to cDNA. Generated by immunoSEQ multiplex PCR, the TCRdb table keeps only in-frame clones and is missing some. The table lists hundreds of thousands of clones, around 9.7% of them singletons, with over 0.95% in the top ten. This record belongs to a study of beta chain features in type 1 diabetes. Notes on the study in general: Moderate yet significant TCRB CDR3 shortening was seen in Type 1 diabetes patients in all four CD4+ subsets.

Germline CDR1 is SQVTM and CDR2 is ANQGSEA. The CDR3 is 13 residues long. V dropped 1 base and J dropped 1 base, with 7 bases sitting between them. Sequenced sample: central memory CD4+ T cells from blood. This chain connects TRBV29-1 to TRBJ2-5; a weak D match, TRBD1 (5 bases). This sequence was found in a young man with type 1 diabetes. The CDR3 reads CSVEGQGQETQYF. The CDR3 coding sequence is TGCAGCGTTGAAGGGCAGGGCCAAGAGACCCAGTACTTC.